The rows below give T cell receptor beta chains drawn from one sample of a study of cytomegalovirus exposure and HLA in healthy donors. This table comes from immunoSEQ multiplex PCR, and its TCRdb copy is limited to in-frame clones, with some not included. The sample yields 200,000 or so clones, around 77% seen once. The sample comprised PBMCs. These receptors were obtained from a woman in her twenties or thirties in good health and CMV-seronegative. Both conserved end residues are part of each CDR3. Each record gives: J gene, D gene, V gene, CDR3 protein, CDR3 DNA. The D gene is left open where the match is weak.

TRBJ1-5	.	TRBV29-1	CSVGSANQPQHF	TGCAGCGTTGGATCTGCGAATCAGCCCCAGCATTTT
TRBJ2-7	TRBD2	TRBV4-2	CASSQGLAGHSYEQYF	TGTGCCAGCAGCCAAGGACTAGCGGGCCACTCCTACGAGCAGTACTTC
TRBJ2-7	TRBD2	TRBV4-1	CASSHLGRGGRFYEQYF	TGCGCCAGCAGCCATTTGGGCCGTGGCGGGAGGTTCTACGAGCAGTACTTC
TRBJ2-7	.	TRBV12-5	CASGLSPTGEQYF	TGTGCTAGTGGTTTGTCTCCGACGGGGGAGCAGTACTTC
TRBJ2-7	.	TRBV9	CASSADADSYEQYF	TGTGCCAGCAGCGCCGACGCGGATTCCTACGAGCAGTACTTC
TRBJ2-1	TRBD2	TRBV4-1	CASSPGLAINEQFF	TGCGCCAGCAGCCCGGGACTAGCGATCAATGAGCAGTTCTTC
TRBJ2-1	TRBD1	TRBV4-1	CASSYRDRDHNEQFF	TGCGCCAGCAGCTACCGGGACAGGGACCACAATGAGCAGTTCTTC
TRBJ2-2	.	TRBV18	CASSPPTATSSTGELFF	TGTGCCAGCTCACCCCCGACCGCGACTAGTTCCACCGGGGAGCTGTTTTTT
TRBJ2-7	TRBD1	TRBV5-1	CASSSSPGTGNEQYF	TGCGCCAGCAGCTCAAGTCCCGGGACAGGGAACGAGCAGTACTTC
TRBJ1-2	.	TRBV18	CASSPSVPLDGYTF	TGTGCCAGCTCACCATCAGTGCCCCTCGATGGCTACACCTTC
TRBJ2-1	.	TRBV5-1	CASSYISAGSYNEQFF	TGCGCCAGCAGCTACATTTCGGCGGGCTCCTACAATGAGCAGTTCTTC
TRBJ1-1	.	TRBV5-6	CASSLTGLNTEAFF	TGTGCCAGCAGCTTGACAGGGCTGAACACTGAAGCTTTCTTT
TRBJ2-3	TRBD2	TRBV5-4	CASSPGLAGGTDTQYF	TGTGCCAGCAGCCCAGGACTAGCGGGAGGAACAGATACGCAGTATTTT
TRBJ2-7	TRBD1	TRBV19	CASRPGGRYEQYF	TGTGCCAGTAGACCAGGGGGCCGCTACGAGCAGTACTTC
TRBJ1-5	.	TRBV6-4	CASRLSWGVNQPQHF	TGTGCCAGCAGACTTTCTTGGGGGGTCAATCAGCCCCAGCATTTT
TRBJ1-1	.	TRBV6-1	CASSEEGWDTEAFF	TGTGCCAGCAGTGAGGAGGGGTGGGACACTGAAGCTTTCTTT
TRBJ2-3	TRBD2	TRBV27	CASSARAGVVDTQYF	TGTGCCAGCAGCGCAAGGGCGGGAGTGGTGGATACGCAGTATTTT